The 3 T cell receptor beta chains below come from one sample, sequenced in a study of blood T cell repertoires in COVID-19. Measured with immunoSEQ multiplex PCR; TCRdb has only the in-frame clones, and not every one. The top ten clones hold roughly 9% of a sample with around 170,000 clones, roughly 88% of them seen once. What was sequenced was PBMCs or T cells enriched from blood (not recorded which). The source is a woman between 18 and 29 years old who had recovered from COVID-19.

The genes are TRBV6-2 or TRBV6-3 and TRBJ2-1; 8 bases align to TRBD1. Germline CDR1 reads MNHEY; CDR2 reads SVGEGT. Trimming at V came to 2 bases and at J to 6 bases, leaving 12 bases not matched to a gene. This CDR3 has 17 amino acids. The DNA for the CDR3 is TGTGCCAGCAGTTACAACCAGGGGGCATTAAGATTCAATGAGCAGTTCTTC. It is translated as CASSYNQGALRFNEQFF.

This chain links TRBV6-5 with TRBJ1-2; no reliable D call. This CDR3 contains 12 residues. V was trimmed by 7 bases and J by 2 bases, leaving 8 bases between them. The germline gives CDR1 MNHEY, CDR2 SVGAGI. The CDR3 sequence: CASTRGNYGYTF. The CDR3 region has the DNA TGTGCCAGCACCCGGGGAAACTATGGCTACACCTTC.

The genes are TRBV7-9 and TRBJ1-1; 10 bases map to TRBD1. This CDR3 spans 16 amino acids. Germline CDR1 and CDR2: SEHNR and FQNEAQ (reference sequence). V shed 3 bases, J shed 0 bases, and the junction held 4 bases outside the gene matches. The CDR3 protein is CASSLGQGTVNTEAFF. The CDR3 DNA sequence: TGTGCCAGCAGCTTGGGACAGGGGACGGTGAACACTGAAGCTTTCTTT.